The 14 T cell receptor beta chains below come from one sample, sequenced in a study of cytotoxic CD8 clonotypes in ibrutinib-treated CLL. Only in-frame clones appear in the TCRdb table, and some are missing; sequencing was by immunoSEQ multiplex PCR. This sample has approximately 330,000 clones; 80% occur once, and the top ten carry 6.5% to 8%. The sample was PBMCs, taken before ibrutinib treatment. The origin of the receptors is a human donor with chronic lymphocytic leukemia.

This clone appeared a single time. The chain links TRBV9 to TRBJ2-3; D call uncertain. CDR1 and CDR2 (germline): SGDLS, YYNGEE. Between the trimmed V and J ends, which lost 2 bases and 4 bases, there was a span of 8 bases. The CDR3 extends over 13 amino acids. CDR3 sequence: CASSVRWADTQYF. For the CDR3, the DNA is TGTGCCAGCAGCGTGAGGTGGGCAGATACGCAGTATTTT. The entire variable domain, with the rest obtained from reference TRBV9 and TRBJ2-3, is as follows: DSGVTQTPKHLITATGQRVTLRCSPRSGDLSVYWYQQSLDQGLQFLIQYYNGEERAKGNILERFSAQQFPDLHSELNLSSLELGDSALYFCASSVRWADTQYFGPGTRLTVL.

J is TRBJ2-7 and V is TRBV6-6, with 10 bases fitting TRBD1. The ends lost 5 bases at V and 5 bases at J; junction bases unmatched: 12. From germline, CDR1 is MNHNY and CDR2 SVGAGI (reference sequence). There are 16 residues in the CDR3. The chain's CDR3 is CASSPPGGQGFHEQYF. In DNA, the CDR3 is TGTGCCAGCAGTCCTCCGGGGGGACAGGGGTTTCACGAGCAGTACTTC.

V and J are TRBV5-1 and TRBJ2-5; TRBD2 aligns across 13 bases. The CDR3 sequence is 16 residues long. With 4 bases clipped from V and 2 bases from J, the junction kept 5 bases outside the gene matches. The germline gives CDR1 SGHRS, CDR2 YFSETQ. CDR3 region: CASSPGTSGNQETQYF. The CDR3 DNA reads as TGCGCCAGCAGCCCGGGGACTAGCGGGAATCAAGAGACCCAGTACTTC.

This clone was observed a single time. The chain links TRBV7-7 to TRBJ2-1; TRBD2 matches 11 bases. The junction had 2 bases not matched to a gene; V was cut back by 5 bases and J by 5 bases. Germline loops: CDR1 SSHAT, CDR2 FNYEAQ (reference sequence). This CDR3 region has 14 residues. For the CDR3, the DNA is TGTGCCAGCAGCAAGGGACTAGCGGACAATGAGCAGTTCTTC. As protein: CASSKGLADNEQFF. Full variable domain (missing parts from reference TRBV7-7 and TRBJ2-1): GAGVSQSPRYKVTKRGQDVTLRCDPISSHATLYWYQQALGQGPEFLTYFNYEAQPDKSGLPSDRFSAERPEGSISTLTIQRTEQRDSAMYRCASSKGLADNEQFFGPGTRLTVL.

The J gene is TRBJ2-7, the V gene TRBV6-1; 9 bases line up with TRBD2. CDR1 MNHNS and CDR2 SASEGT come from the germline V gene. The V segment lost 1 base and the J segment 0 bases; nucleotides outside the gene matches: 10. This CDR3 has 18 residues. The CDR3 region has the DNA TGTGCCAGCAGTGAAGAAGCGGGAGGAGAAATAAGCTCCTACGAGCAGTACTTC. Amino acid sequence: CASSEEAGGEISSYEQYF.

The chain has TRBV7-5 and TRBJ2-2; the table gives TRBD2 as D, unverified against the DNA. TRBV7-5 is described as a pseudogene. The CDR3 has 16 residues. The CDR3 coding sequence is TGTGTCAGAAGCCCGGGGACTTGCGCGAACACCGGGGAGCTGTTTTTT. It is translated as CVRSPGTCANTGELFF.

The chain carries TRBV29-1 and TRBJ2-5, with 9 bases identical to TRBD1. V was pared by 3 bases and J by 5 bases, with 10 bases of the junction left unmatched. The CDR3 is made up of 15 amino acids. Germline CDR1 is SQVTM and CDR2 is ANQGSEA. The CDR3 region is CSVETGDRGYETQYF. The CDR3 DNA reads TGCAGCGTTGAGACGGGAGACAGGGGGTACGAGACCCAGTACTTC.

The V gene is TRBV4-2, the J gene TRBJ2-7; 10 nucleotides align to TRBD1. CDR3 size: 14 residues. The V segment lost 1 base and the J segment 6 bases; nucleotides outside the gene matches: 3. CDR1 is LGHNA, CDR2 YNFKEQ, per germline. The CDR3 coding sequence is TGTGCCAGCAGCCAAGGGGACAGGGGCACCGAGCAGTACTTC. Its translation is CASSQGDRGTEQYF.

The V gene is TRBV7-6, the J gene TRBJ1-1; TRBD1 agrees at 11 bases. Germline CDR1 reads SGHVS; CDR2 reads FNYEAQ. V gave up 5 bases and J gave up 0 bases; unmatched junction bases: 8. This CDR3 contains 17 residues. CDR3 bases: TGTGCCAGCAGCCCACGGACAGGGGGCGACATGAACACTGAAGCTTTCTTT. Its protein product is CASSPRTGGDMNTEAFF.

V gene TRBV12-2 combines with J gene TRBJ2-7; TRBD2, the table's D call, lacks a check against the DNA. TRBV12-2 is designated a pseudogene. CDR3 length: 15 residues. As DNA, the CDR3 is TGTGCAAGTCGCTTAGAACTAGAGCCCCTATGCGAGCAGTACTTC. This translates into CASRLELEPLCEQYF.

The chain joins TRBV30 to TRBJ1-2; D is uncertain. Germline V CDR1 and CDR2: GTSNPN, SVGIG (reference sequence). CDR3 length equals 12 residues. Trimming took 7 bases from V and 4 from J, leaving 13 bases between them. Written as DNA, the CDR3 is TGTGCCTCATGGGCCAGTCCCTATGGCTACACCTTC. Protein product: CASWASPYGYTF.

The chain's CDR3 is CASSYGRATDTQYF. Here the CDR3 DNA reads TGTGCCAGCAGTTACGGGAGGGCAACAGATACGCAGTATTTT. J is TRBJ2-3 and V is TRBV6-5; 7 bases fit TRBD2. The V gene end was trimmed by 2 bases and the J gene end by 3 bases; junction bases not matched to a gene: 2. Germline V CDR1 and CDR2: MNHEY, SVGAGI. The CDR3 runs 14 residues.

V gene TRBV5-8 combines with J gene TRBJ2-2, with D unresolved. The CDR3 sequence is 13 residues long. V lost 4 bases and J 6 bases, leaving 10 bases between the germline ends. CDR1 is SGHTS, CDR2 YDEGEE, per germline. CDR3 amino acids: CASSPRLAGELFF. Here the CDR3 DNA reads TGTGCCAGCAGCCCTCGCCTGGCCGGGGAGCTGTTTTTT.

This chain joins TRBV27 and TRBJ1-5; 8 bases agree with TRBD1. J was trimmed by 6 bases and V by 1 base; bases with no gene match: 5. This CDR3 is built from 15 residues. The germline CDR1 and CDR2 sequences are MNHEY and SMNVEV (reference sequence). CDR3 loop: CASSLLGQGGQPQHF. CDR3 DNA: TGTGCCAGCAGTTTATTAGGACAGGGTGGTCAGCCCCAGCATTTT.